The next 28 T cell receptor beta chains were all read from a single sample in a study of T-cell memory formation after mild COVID-19. Each CDR3 protein gets one entry after TCRdb re-called the 5' RACE reads with MiXCR. The table includes about 100,000 distinct CDR3 sequences, roughly an eighth detected once. The sample taken for sequencing was PBMCs or a T cell subset sorted from them (not recorded which). The source is a man aged 18 to 30 who had mild COVID-19 (a few samples of this study predate the infection). Cell type and time point are not known.

This clonotype was detected only a few times. V is TRBV4-3 and J is TRBJ2-1, with 11 bases identical to TRBD2. Germline-derived CDR1 and CDR2 are LGHNA and YSLEER. The CDR3 loop spans 19 amino acids. Unmatched junction bases numbered 12, after V lost 0 bases and J lost 5 bases. The CDR3 loop reads CASSQEVPGLAGEHNEQFF. The CDR3 DNA reads as TGCGCCAGCAGCCAAGAAGTCCCAGGACTAGCGGGTGAACACAATGAGCAGTTCTTC.

There are a few counts of this clonotype. The genes are TRBV4-1 and TRBJ2-1, with TRBD2 as a possible D gene (7 bases). The CDR3 covers 16 residues. V was trimmed by 0 bases and J by 2 bases, leaving 11 bases between them. Germline CDR1 is MGHRA and CDR2 is YSYEKL. This CDR3 is CASSQDRGGAYNEQFF. The CDR3 region has the DNA TGCGCCAGCAGCCAAGATAGGGGGGGGGCCTACAATGAGCAGTTCTTC.

This clonotype was picked up many times. This chain connects TRBV19 to TRBJ1-6; no clear D gene. The CDR3 spans 14 residues. Germline CDR1 is LNHDA and CDR2 is SQIVND (reference sequence). The germline V and J ends were trimmed by 5 bases and 9 bases, with 14 bases remaining between them. The CDR3 bases are TGTGCCAGTAGTCCAGCAGGTCGGGCTTCACCCCTCCACTTT. Translating gives CASSPAGRASPLHF.

The CDR3 nucleotides are TGTGCCAGCAGCTTAGTGGACAGGGAGTACACTGAAGCTTTCTTT. Translating gives CASSLVDREYTEAFF. The rearrangement joins TRBV7-2 to TRBJ1-1, with 8 bases identical to TRBD1. The CDR3 is 15 residues long. The V and J ends lost 1 base and 3 bases, in that order; junction bases with no gene match: 4. Germline V gene lookup returns CDR1 SGHTA and CDR2 FQGNSA. Based on the CDR3 plus reference TRBV7-2 and TRBJ1-1, the full variable domain is GAGVSQSPSNKVTEKGKDVELRCDPISGHTALYWYRQSLGQGLEFLIYFQGNSAPDKSGLPSDRFSAERTGGSVSTLTIQRTQQEDSAVYLCASSLVDREYTEAFFGQGTRLTVV.

V is TRBV3-1 and J is TRBJ1-1; no clear D gene. From germline, CDR1 is LGHDT and CDR2 YNNKEL (reference sequence). V was cut by 0 bases and J by 1 base, with 9 bases left in between. The CDR3 loop spans 15 amino acids. CDR3 region: CASSQDLEANTEAFF. CDR3 bases: TGTGCCAGCAGCCAAGATCTCGAGGCGAACACTGAAGCTTTCTTT.

DNA for the CDR3: TGCGCCAGCAGCCAAGGAGACAGGGGGCAGAAGGCCGGGGAGCTGTTTTTT. Translated, it gives CASSQGDRGQKAGELFF. The chain has TRBV4-1 and TRBJ2-2, with 10 bases identical to TRBD1. Germline values: CDR1 MGHRA, CDR2 YSYEKL. The CDR3 is 17 residues long. J lost 6 bases, V lost 1 base, and 8 bases had no gene match.

This clonotype was picked up many times. This rearrangement joins TRBV4-3 to TRBJ2-3; D is possibly TRBD2 (6 bases). The length of the CDR3 is 16 residues. The V gene's germline CDR1 is LGHNA and CDR2 YSLEER. The ends were cut back, 1 base at V and 5 bases at J, with 16 bases in the middle. CDR3 DNA: TGCGCCAGCAGCCAAGCTTGGCGGGGTCAGGGAGATACGCAGTATTTT. Its protein product is CASSQAWRGQGDTQYF.

CDR3 in amino acids: CSVEVMNTEAFF. The CDR3 DNA reads TGCAGCGTTGAGGTCATGAACACTGAAGCTTTCTTT. The chain employs TRBV29-1 and TRBJ1-1; no firm D call. The CDR3 is 12 residues long. Trimming took 3 bases from V and 0 from J, leaving 5 bases between them. Per the germline V gene, CDR1 is SQVTM and CDR2 is ANQGSEA.

This chain joins TRBV4-1 and TRBJ2-5; 12 bases line up with TRBD1. Trimming took 0 bases from V and 5 from J; bases not matched to a gene: 7. The germline gives CDR1 MGHRA, CDR2 YSYEKL. The CDR3 spans 17 residues. The CDR3 is CASSQDAGTGGRETQYF. CDR3 coding DNA: TGCGCCAGCAGCCAAGATGCCGGGACAGGGGGCCGGGAGACCCAGTACTTC.

This chain links TRBV9 with TRBJ1-2; D unclear. This CDR3 is 13 amino acids long. The germline V gene has CDR1 SGDLS and CDR2 YYNGEE. With 0 bases removed from V and 3 bases from J, the gap between germline ends came to 6 bases. CDR3 coding DNA: TGTGCCAGCAGCGTAGGAACCGACTATGGCTACACCTTC. It specifies CASSVGTDYGYTF.

This clonotype was recorded a few times. Written as DNA, the CDR3 is TGTGCCAGCAGTCAAAGCGGGGGAATCCACGAGCAGTACTTC. It encodes CASSQSGGIHEQYF. The chain uses TRBV6-2 or TRBV6-3 and TRBJ2-7; 8 bases match TRBD2. After removal of 5 bases from V and 5 bases from J, the junction contained 8 bases not matched to a gene. CDR1 MNHEY and CDR2 SVGEGT come from the germline V gene. This CDR3 comprises 14 residues.

The sample holds a few counts of this clonotype. V usage is TRBV12-3 or TRBV12-4 and J usage is TRBJ2-7; TRBD1 or TRBD2 may be the D gene (7 bases each). Trimming removed 5 bases at V and 3 bases at J, with 14 bases between. This CDR3 contains 14 residues. DNA for the CDR3: TGTGCCAGCAGTGGGAGGGACAGCAGCTACGAGCAGTACTTC. Amino acids: CASSGRDSSYEQYF.

This clonotype was found a few times. The V call is TRBV3-1, the J call TRBJ1-1, with D perhaps matching TRBD1 (5 bases). Between the trimmed V and J ends, which lost 0 bases and 7 bases, there was a span of 15 bases. There are 15 residues in the CDR3. Germline assignment: CDR1 LGHDT and CDR2 YNNKEL (reference sequence). CDR3 nucleotides: TGTGCCAGCAGCCAAGAATGGCCGGCAAGGGGTGAAGCTTTCTTT. Its translation: CASSQEWPARGEAFF.

This clonotype was detected only a few times. The chain carries TRBV4-3 and TRBJ1-2, with 7 bases identical to TRBD1. V was clipped by 1 base and J by 5 bases; unmatched bases: 7. CDR1 and CDR2 from the germline V gene are LGHNA and YSLEER. The CDR3 is made up of 15 amino acids. CDR3 residues: CASSQATGTAYGYTF. The CDR3 DNA follows: TGCGCCAGCAGCCAAGCAACCGGGACAGCTTATGGCTACACCTTC.

The genes are TRBV7-2 and TRBJ2-3; perhaps D is TRBD1 or TRBD2 (5 bases each). The germline V gene encodes CDR1 SGHTA and CDR2 FQGNSA. The V and J ends lost 5 bases and 1 base respectively, with 13 bases between them. The CDR3 spans 15 residues. The CDR3 region is CASSLGWDRTDTQYF. CDR3 sequence (DNA): TGTGCCAGCAGCCTAGGGTGGGACCGCACAGATACGCAGTATTTT. The full variable domain, in which reference TRBV7-2 and TRBJ2-3 provide the parts outside the CDR3, is GAGVSQSPSNKVTEKGKDVELRCDPISGHTALYWYRQSLGQGLEFLIYFQGNSAPDKSGLPSDRFSAERTGGSVSTLTIQRTQQEDSAVYLCASSLGWDRTDTQYFGPGTRLTVL.

As DNA, the CDR3 is TGTGCCAGCAGCGAAAGCGGGGGGGCCTCCGGGCAGTTCTTC. Translated: CASSESGGASGQFF. The chain joins TRBV11-1 to TRBJ2-1; TRBD2 agrees at 10 bases. This CDR3 is built from 14 residues. Trimming cost V 5 bases and J 12 bases; bases outside gene matches: 10. From germline, CDR1 is SGHAT and CDR2 FQDESV (reference sequence). Full variable domain (rest looked up from reference TRBV11-1 and TRBJ2-1): EAEVAQSPRYKITEKSQAVAFWCDPISGHATLYWYRQILGQGPELLVQFQDESVVDDSQLPKDRFSAERLKGVDSTLKIQPAELGDSAMYLCASSESGGASGQFFGPGTRLTVL.

This clonotype was detected only a few times. The chain has TRBV6-5 and TRBJ2-1; TRBD1 matches 10 bases. Trimming took 6 bases from V and 5 from J; bases not matched to a gene: 10. This CDR3 has 16 residues. Per the germline V gene, CDR1 is MNHEY and CDR2 is SVGAGI. Here the CDR3 reads CASRPTDRGLDNEQFF. In DNA, the CDR3 is TGTGCCAGCAGACCCACCGACAGGGGGCTTGACAATGAGCAGTTCTTC.

V gene TRBV4-3 combines with J gene TRBJ1-1; 10 bases are shared with TRBD1. There are 16 residues in the CDR3. CDR1 LGHNA and CDR2 YSLEER come from the germline V gene. V was pared by 3 bases and J by 4 bases, with 8 bases of the junction left unmatched. DNA of the CDR3: TGCGCCAGCAGCCAGGATCGACAGGGGGCGGGCACTGAAGCTTTCTTT. It specifies CASSQDRQGAGTEAFF.

In this sample, this clonotype turned up once. In DNA form, the CDR3 reads TGCAGTGCTCCAGAGAGCTCCTACAATGAGCAGTTCTTC. Protein: CSAPESSYNEQFF. The V call is TRBV20-1, the J call TRBJ2-1; D ambiguous. From germline, CDR1 is DFQATT and CDR2 SNEGSKA (reference sequence). The CDR3 spans 13 residues. Trimming left V 5 bases short and J 0 bases short, with 8 bases between.

The chain is built from TRBV4-1 and TRBJ1-1; a weak D match, TRBD1 (5 bases). Germline assignment: CDR1 MGHRA and CDR2 YSYEKL. This CDR3 has 17 residues. The germline V and J ends were trimmed by 0 bases and 0 bases, with 14 bases remaining between them. In DNA, the CDR3 is TGCGCCAGCAGCCAAGATTGGGCAGGGTCAATGAACACTGAAGCTTTCTTT. This gives the protein CASSQDWAGSMNTEAFF.

This clonotype was recorded a few times. The chain links TRBV20-1 to TRBJ2-1; 9 bases are a match to TRBD1. The CDR3 contains 13 residues. Germline trimming cut 5 bases from V and 8 bases from J; bases unmatched to any gene: 7. The V gene's germline CDR1 is DFQATT and CDR2 SNEGSKA (reference sequence). The DNA of the CDR3 is TGCAGTGCTCCTCCGGGACAGGGTTATGAGCAGTTCTTC. This translates into CSAPPGQGYEQFF.

In this sample, this clonotype turned up many times. The rearrangement uses TRBV4-1 and TRBJ2-3, with D possibly TRBD2 on 7 matching bases. V lost 2 bases, J lost 3 bases, and 15 bases lay in between. Germline values: CDR1 MGHRA, CDR2 YSYEKL. The CDR3 consists of 16 residues. The CDR3 sequence is CASSQPRRGGTDTQYF. The CDR3 nucleotides are TGCGCCAGCAGCCAACCTAGAAGGGGGGGGACAGATACGCAGTATTTT.

To note about this clonotype: A read error may account for a junction end that differs from germline. The gene calls are TRBV4-3 and TRBJ2-2; 8 nucleotides line up with TRBD2. CDR3 length: 13 amino acids. Per germline, CDR1 LGHNA and CDR2 YSLEER. The CDR3 DNA is TGCGCCAGCAGCCGACTAGCGACCGGGGAGCTGATTTTT. Its protein product is CASSRLATGELIF.

In its sample, this clonotype was seen many times. V and J are TRBV7-6 and TRBJ2-2; unclear D gene. CDR3 size: 14 residues. Trimming left V 0 bases short and J 1 base short, with 3 bases between. CDR1 is SGHVS, CDR2 FNYEAQ, per germline. The CDR3 loop is CASSLAENTGELFF. Written as DNA, the CDR3 is TGTGCCAGCAGCTTAGCCGAGAACACCGGGGAGCTGTTTTTT.

This chain joins TRBV11-2 and TRBJ2-7; D not resolved. The germline V and J ends were trimmed by 3 bases and 3 bases, with 21 bases remaining between them. Per the germline V gene, CDR1 is SGHAT and CDR2 is FQNNGV. This CDR3 has 17 amino acids. The CDR3 reads CASSFSAKQARSYEQYF. As DNA, the CDR3 is TGTGCCAGCAGCTTCTCAGCTAAACAAGCCAGGAGCTACGAGCAGTACTTC.

The genes are TRBV7-2 and TRBJ1-5; D is possibly TRBD1 (6 bases). This CDR3 has 13 amino acids. Germline values: CDR1 SGHTA, CDR2 FQGNSA. Trimming left V 1 base short and J 11 bases short, with 12 bases between. This chain's CDR3 is CASSLGEQGTQHF. Here the CDR3 DNA reads TGTGCCAGCAGCTTAGGAGAGCAGGGGACCCAGCATTTT.

The chain couples TRBV18 to TRBJ2-7; D ambiguous. CDR1 and CDR2 (germline): KGHSH, LQKENI. The CDR3 length is 13 residues. Trimming left V 2 bases short and J 3 bases short, with 8 bases between. The CDR3 region has the DNA TGTGCCAGCTCACCAGTTCCGGGCTACGAGCAGTACTTC. The encoded protein is CASSPVPGYEQYF.

The chain employs TRBV4-3 and TRBJ2-7; D perhaps matches TRBD2 (5 bases). The germline V and J ends were trimmed by 0 bases and 0 bases, with 6 bases remaining between them. The CDR3 contains 14 residues. The germline gives CDR1 LGHNA, CDR2 YSLEER. This CDR3 is CASSQERASYEQYF. The CDR3 DNA follows: TGCGCCAGCAGCCAAGAGCGGGCCTCCTACGAGCAGTACTTC.